This record looks at one TCR beta chain sequence and its context. The data are from a study of blood T cell repertoires in COVID-19. Overall study: Material from acute and convalescent COVID-19 was sourced from the United States, Italy and Spain. T cells, B-cell-depleted T cells, or PBMCs supplied cDNA or gDNA.

Authors' analysis steps: Quantification of nucleated cells was approximated via reference gene primer amplification. Clones were sequenced by immunoSEQ multiplex PCR, and TCRdb holds only the in-frame ones, with some missing. The D gene and trimming were derived from the DNA, and the V and J assignments and clone size from that table. The sample yields about 250,000 clones, 75% to 85% seen once. Sequencing was carried out using peripheral blood. This clonotype was sampled from a woman between 65 and 79 years old with acute or convalescent COVID-19.

The CDR3 reads CASSPGTGPGYTF. DNA for the CDR3: TGTGCCAGCAGTCCCGGGACAGGGCCTGGCTACACCTTC. The V call is TRBV12-3 or TRBV12-4, the J call TRBJ1-2; 9 positions match TRBD1. There are 13 residues in the CDR3. V lost 5 bases, J lost 7 bases, and 5 bases stayed unmatched.